The clone carrying this TCR beta chain was observed a handful of times. The V gene's germline CDR1 is SGHVS and CDR2 FNYEAQ. V trimming: 4 bases; J trimming: 5 bases; junction bases outside the gene matches: 2. This CDR3 region has 13 residues. The data were obtained in a study of OX40 agonist ivuxolimab in advanced cancers. Profiling relied on immunoSEQ multiplex PCR, and the TCRdb table lists in-frame clones only, not all of them. The sample holds over 75,000 clones, roughly 93% seen once. The sample here was CD4+ or CD8+ T cells sorted from blood, taken in a trial of the OX40 agonist ivuxolimab. The receptor's source is an adult with an advanced solid tumor such as melanoma, head and neck, liver or kidney cancer. The V and J genes are TRBV7-6 and TRBJ2-1; TRBD1 matches at 7 bases. The CDR3 spells CASSSGQHNEQFF. DNA for the CDR3: TGTGCCAGCAGCTCGGGACAGCACAATGAGCAGTTCTTC.